Detailed here is one TCR beta chain. Its antigen is undetermined. The sample comes from a study of vaccination effects on CD4 cells after COVID-19. CDR3 length: 16 residues. Germline CDR1 SGHRS, CDR2 YFSETQ. The V end was cut by 4 bases, the J end by 0 bases, with 15 bases between. Assay: immunoSEQ multiplex PCR; the TCRdb copy retains only in-frame clones and omits some. Among 73,000 or so clones listed, 60% to 85% were seen once. Antigen-specific CD4+ T cells expanded by the ViraFEST assay with viral peptide pools were then sequenced. Scientists isolated CD4+ T cells after a roughly 10-day culture period ended. Vaccinated recipients, who were negative for nucleocapsid antibodies, had no history of SARS-CoV-2 infection. About 1.8 million PBMC were seeded per well and grown in the presence of roughly 10 IU/ml IL-2 and about 10 ug/ml peptides.

The clonotype was recovered from a human donor who received a COVID-19 vaccine. The sample was CD4+ T cells from PBMCs cultured with SARS-CoV-2 spike peptides, taken before COVID-19 vaccination. The V call is TRBV5-1, the J call TRBJ2-3; no clear D gene. CDR3 bases: TGCGCCAGCAGCCCTCGGACCTCCCCTAGCACAGATACGCAGTATTTT. It yields the protein CASSPRTSPSTDTQYF. The full variable domain, rest sourced from reference TRBV5-1 and TRBJ2-3, is KAGVTQTPRYLIKTRGQQVTLSCSPISGHRSVSWYQQTPGQGLQFLFEYFSETQRNKGNFPGRFSGRQFSNSRSEMNVSTLELGDSALYLCASSPRTSPSTDTQYFGPGTRLTVL.